Listed below are T cell receptor beta chains from one sample, sequenced in a study of blood T cell repertoires in COVID-19. Sequencing used immunoSEQ multiplex PCR; TCRdb keeps in-frame clones, though not all of them. Seen here are 200,000 to 250,000 clones, roughly 85% observed once, and the top ten hold about 3.8%. Specimen: PBMCs or T cells enriched from blood (not recorded which). All receptors come from a middle-aged woman who had been exposed to COVID-19. The CDR3 runs from the conserved cysteine through the conserved F or W. The D gene is left open where the match is weak. Only part of the rows carry a size: once, few, many, or a class if the clone is expanded.

abundance,len,d_gene,j_gene,v_gene,CDR3aa,CDR3nt
NA,14,TRBD1,TRBJ1-3,TRBV19,CASFTGTGGNTIYF,TGTGCCAGTTTCACCGGGACAGGGGGGAACACCATATATTTT
NA,14,NA,TRBJ2-1,TRBV9,CASSVTLGGNEQFF,TGTGCCAGCAGCGTAACGCTAGGGGGCAATGAGCAGTTCTTC
once,19,TRBD1,TRBJ1-1,TRBV2,CASSERHARYNRGSTEAFF,TGTGCCAGCAGTGAAAGGCACGCGCGCTACAACAGGGGTTCGACTGAAGCTTTCTTT
NA,14,TRBD1,TRBJ1-4,TRBV3-1/TRBV3-2,CASSPGTGYEKLFF,TGTGCCAGCAGCCCTGGGACAGGGTATGAAAAACTGTTTTTT
NA,13,NA,TRBJ1-2,TRBV12-3/TRBV12-4,CASSFAGIYGYTF,TGTGCCAGCAGTTTCGCCGGTATCTATGGCTACACCTTC
NA,12,NA,TRBJ1-1,TRBV12-3/TRBV12-4,CASSLDSTEAFF,TGTGCCAGCAGTTTAGACAGCACTGAAGCTTTCTTT
NA,14,TRBD1,TRBJ1-4,TRBV7-9,CASSGTATNEKLFF,TGTGCCAGCAGCGGGACAGCAACTAATGAAAAACTGTTTTTT
once,17,TRBD2,TRBJ2-1,TRBV2,CASSDRAGGSPYNEQFF,TGTGCCAGCAGTGATCGGGCGGGGGGATCTCCCTACAATGAGCAGTTCTTC
NA,20,TRBD2,TRBJ2-2,TRBV5-1,CASSLTSGTSGGRGTGELFF,TGCGCCAGCAGCTTGACTTCTGGGACTAGCGGGGGTAGGGGCACCGGGGAGCTGTTTTTT
once,15,TRBD2,TRBJ2-7,TRBV7-8,CASSLELAASYEQYF,TGTGCCAGCAGCTTAGAGCTAGCGGCCTCCTACGAGCAGTACTTC
NA,14,TRBD1,TRBJ1-2,TRBV7-9,CASSSAGQGDGYTF,TGTGCCAGCAGCTCCGCCGGACAGGGGGATGGCTACACCTTC
NA,13,NA,TRBJ1-2,TRBV19,CASSYGDTSGYTF,TGTGCCAGTAGTTACGGGGACACAAGTGGCTACACCTTC
NA,16,NA,TRBJ1-6,TRBV7-2,CASSLVGSGHNSPLHF,TGTGCCAGCAGCTTAGTAGGCAGCGGGCATAATTCACCCCTCCACTTT
NA,14,TRBD1,TRBJ1-1,TRBV28,CASSLTGGRTEAFF,TGTGCCAGCAGTCTTACAGGGGGGAGGACTGAAGCTTTCTTT
NA,15,NA,TRBJ1-2,TRBV28,CASSLGQLANYGYTF,TGTGCCAGCAGCCTAGGACAGTTAGCTAACTATGGCTACACCTTC
NA,16,NA,TRBJ2-4,TRBV5-8,CASSLGRGQGSNIQYF,TGTGCCAGCAGCCTTGGTAGGGGACAAGGGTCAAACATTCAGTACTTC